Listed here are 13 T cell receptor beta chains from one sample, sequenced in a study of T cells in Graves' hyperthyroidism and ophthalmopathy. From RNA transcripts, TCR beta CDR3 regions were amplified. The HTBI primer set was used in a first-round RT-PCR of the TCR CDR3. TCRdb called the multiplex PCR reads again in MiXCR, with one record for every CDR3 protein. The profile covers over 550,000 distinct CDR3 sequences, with approximately 15% appearing a single time and about 20% taken by the ten largest. The sequencing input was blood. These receptors originate from a woman aged 18 to 35 with Graves' hyperthyroidism.

This clonotype showed up many times. This chain joins TRBV7-8 and TRBJ1-5; D gene ambiguous. CDR3 length: 12 residues. Trimming left V 3 bases short and J 5 bases short, with 5 bases between. The germline gives CDR1 SGHVS, CDR2 FQNEAQ. The CDR3 coding sequence is TGTGCCAGCAGCTTGCTTCATCAGCCCCAGCATTTT. Its translation: CASSLLHQPQHF.

This clonotype was recorded at least ten times. V and J are TRBV29-1 and TRBJ1-2; 9 bases are shared with TRBD1. The V gene's germline CDR1 is SQVTM and CDR2 ANQGSEA. V dropped 3 bases and J dropped 5; count of bases not matched to a gene: 7. The CDR3 is made up of 14 amino acids. The CDR3 protein is CSVDRGTGFYGYTF. In DNA, the CDR3 is TGCAGCGTTGATAGGGGGACAGGGTTTTATGGCTACACCTTC.

This clonotype was picked up many times. This chain links TRBV7-9 with TRBJ2-5; possible D gene TRBD2, 6 bases. Per the germline V gene, CDR1 is SEHNR and CDR2 is FQNEAQ (reference sequence). The CDR3 spans 14 residues. V shed 4 bases and J shed 4 bases, with 13 bases lying between them. CDR3 DNA sequence: TGTGCCAGCAGCTCACCGGGACTTCTAGAGACCCAGTACTTC. Its protein is CASSSPGLLETQYF.

The chain links TRBV6-5 to TRBJ1-4, with 10 nucleotides matching TRBD1. Germline CDR1 is MNHEY and CDR2 is SVGAGI. The trim removed 2 bases at V and 7 bases at J, leaving 1 base unmatched. This CDR3 contains 14 residues. In DNA form, the CDR3 reads TGTGCCAGCAGTTACGGGACAGGGGCTGAAAAACTGTTTTTT. It yields the protein CASSYGTGAEKLFF.

This clonotype showed up many times. This chain joins TRBV28 and TRBJ2-7; D possibly uses TRBD1 or TRBD2 (5 bases each). CDR1 and CDR2 from the germline V gene are MDHEN and SYDVKM. This CDR3 is built from 14 residues. Between the trimmed V and J ends, which lost 5 bases and 3 bases, there was a span of 14 bases. The CDR3 is CASSPRGGSYEQYF. CDR3 DNA: TGTGCCAGCAGTCCCCGTGGGGGAAGCTACGAGCAGTACTTC.

Worth noting for this clonotype: The germline gene is not matched at one end of the junction; a read error may be the cause. The chain recombines TRBV3-1 with TRBJ1-1; 8 bases line up with TRBD1. This CDR3 is 16 amino acids long. The germline V gene has CDR1 LGHDT and CDR2 YNNKEL (reference sequence). CDR3 sequence (DNA): TGTGCCAGCAGCCAAGCCAGCACAGGGGGGCTCACTGAAGATTTCTTT. Residues: CASSQASTGGLTEDFF.

There are a few counts of this clonotype. The chain recombines TRBV6-2 or TRBV6-3 with TRBJ2-7, with TRBD2 matching over 9 bases. The CDR3 has 15 amino acids. Germline V lookup: CDR1 MNHEY, CDR2 SVGEGT. Germline trimming cut 6 bases from V and 4 bases from J; bases unmatched to any gene: 10. This CDR3 is CASRFSGSTVYEQYF. The CDR3 region has the DNA TGTGCCAGCAGATTTAGCGGGAGTACAGTATACGAGCAGTACTTC.

Of note for this clonotype: A much bigger clone sits one base away, suggesting this may be a read error. The CDR3 nucleotides are TGTGCCAGCAGCGGGGGACTTCACTATGGCTGCACCTTC. This translates into CASSGGLHYGCTF. The genes are TRBV13 and TRBJ1-2; the D gene is possibly TRBD1 (5 bases). The germline V gene encodes CDR1 PRHDT and CDR2 FYEKMQ (reference sequence). The CDR3 contains 13 residues.

The chain couples TRBV14 to TRBJ2-3; 11 nucleotides align to TRBD2. Germline assignment: CDR1 SGHDN and CDR2 FVKESK. The CDR3 length is 18 residues. The V and J ends lost 7 bases and 1 base, in that order; junction bases with no gene match: 13. In DNA form, the CDR3 reads TGTGCCAGCAAGGGACAGCCACCGGGACTAGCGGGCACAGATACGCAGTATTTT. Its protein is CASKGQPPGLAGTDTQYF.

A few counts support this clonotype. CDR3 sequence: CATRTGTQSSYEQYF. The CDR3, as DNA: TGCGCCACCAGAACTGGGACCCAAAGCTCCTACGAGCAGTACTTC. This chain joins TRBV5-1 and TRBJ2-7; D tentatively reads TRBD1 or TRBD2 (5 bases each). CDR1 is SGHRS, CDR2 YFSETQ, per germline. Trimming removed 9 bases at V and 0 bases at J, with 19 bases between. The CDR3 loop spans 15 amino acids.

In this sample, this clonotype turned up a few times. The chain employs TRBV15 and TRBJ1-5; D possibly corresponds to TRBD1 (6 bases). Germline-derived CDR1 and CDR2 are LNHNV and YYDKDF (reference sequence). Trimming pared 0 bases from V and 6 bases from J, leaving 15 bases between. The CDR3 runs 16 residues. The CDR3 region has the DNA TGTGCCACCAGCAGAGAGGGGTACAGGGAAGGTCAGCCCCAGCATTTT. Its protein is CATSREGYREGQPQHF.

This clonotype was detected ten times or more. The rearrangement links TRBV2 to TRBJ1-4; D call uncertain. Deletions cut 3 bases from V and 7 bases from J, with 0 bases between. This CDR3 is 10 amino acids long. Per germline, CDR1 SNHLY and CDR2 FYNNEI. Here the CDR3 DNA reads TGTGCCAGCAGTGATGAAAAACTGTTTTTT. Its translation is CASSDEKLFF.

The genes are TRBV12-3 or TRBV12-4 and TRBJ1-4; D is possibly TRBD1 (6 bases). V was shortened by 3 bases and J by 10 bases, with 9 bases between the two germline ends. The CDR3 extends over 12 amino acids. The CDR3: CASSLAQGKLFF. Here the CDR3 DNA reads TGTGCCAGCAGTTTGGCACAGGGAAAACTGTTTTTT.